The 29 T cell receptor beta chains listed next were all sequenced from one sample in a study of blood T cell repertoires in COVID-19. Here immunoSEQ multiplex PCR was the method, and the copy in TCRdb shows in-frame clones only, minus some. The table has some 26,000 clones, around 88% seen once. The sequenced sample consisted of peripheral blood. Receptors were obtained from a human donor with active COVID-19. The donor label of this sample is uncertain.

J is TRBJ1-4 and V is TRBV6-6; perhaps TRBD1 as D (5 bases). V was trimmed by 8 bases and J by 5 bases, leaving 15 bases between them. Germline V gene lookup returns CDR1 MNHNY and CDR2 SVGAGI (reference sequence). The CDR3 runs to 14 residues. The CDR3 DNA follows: TGTGCCAGCTGCCTGGGGCAGTTGAATGAAAAACTGTTTTTT. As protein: CASCLGQLNEKLFF.

The CDR3 coding sequence is TGTGCCAGCAGCTTGAAACAGGGGGGACAGCCCCAGCATTTT. Amino acids: CASSLKQGGQPQHF. The rearrangement joins TRBV7-8 to TRBJ1-5; 8 bases map to TRBD1. The CDR3 loop spans 14 amino acids. Germline CDR1 reads SGHVS; CDR2 reads FQNEAQ. V dropped 3 bases and J dropped 7; count of bases not matched to a gene: 5.

The CDR3 is CASTHGASGTDTQYF. The DNA for the CDR3 is TGTGCCAGCACCCACGGGGCTAGCGGTACAGATACGCAGTATTTT. The genes are TRBV6-5 and TRBJ2-3; TRBD2 agrees at 7 bases. This CDR3 has 15 residues. Germline CDR1 is MNHEY and CDR2 is SVGAGI. V lost 7 bases and J lost 3; bases outside the gene matches: 10.

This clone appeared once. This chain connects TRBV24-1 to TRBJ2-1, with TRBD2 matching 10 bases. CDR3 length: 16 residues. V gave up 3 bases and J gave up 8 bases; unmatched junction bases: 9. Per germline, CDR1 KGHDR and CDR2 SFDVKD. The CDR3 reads CATSDPQAGGPYEQFF. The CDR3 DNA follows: TGTGCCACCAGTGATCCTCAAGCGGGAGGGCCCTATGAGCAGTTCTTC.

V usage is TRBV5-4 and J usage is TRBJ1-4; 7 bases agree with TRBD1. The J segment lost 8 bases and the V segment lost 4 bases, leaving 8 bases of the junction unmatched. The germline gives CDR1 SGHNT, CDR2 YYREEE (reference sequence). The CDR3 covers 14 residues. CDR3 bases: TGTGCCAGCAGCCTGACAGGGTTTGGGGAAAAACTGTTTTTT. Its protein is CASSLTGFGEKLFF.

In DNA form, the CDR3 reads TGTGCCAGCAGCTTAGGGGGGGACTGGTACAATGAGCAGTTCTTC. Amino acid sequence: CASSLGGDWYNEQFF. This sequence joins TRBV11-2 and TRBJ2-1; D is perhaps TRBD2 (6 bases). Trimming removed 1 base from V and 4 bases from J, with 11 bases in between. The germline gives CDR1 SGHAT, CDR2 FQNNGV. The CDR3 consists of 15 residues.

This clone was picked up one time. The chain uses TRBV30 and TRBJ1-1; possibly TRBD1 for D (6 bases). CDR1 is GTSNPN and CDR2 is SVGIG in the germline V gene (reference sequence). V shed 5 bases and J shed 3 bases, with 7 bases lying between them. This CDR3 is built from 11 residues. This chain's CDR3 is CAWSGDTEAFF. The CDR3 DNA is TGTGCCTGGTCAGGGGACACTGAAGCTTTCTTT.

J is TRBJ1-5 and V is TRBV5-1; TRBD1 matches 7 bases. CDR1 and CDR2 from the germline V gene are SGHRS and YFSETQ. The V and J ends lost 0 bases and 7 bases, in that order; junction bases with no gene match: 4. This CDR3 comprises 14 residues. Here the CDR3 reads CASSLGAGGQPQHF. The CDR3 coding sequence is TGCGCCAGCAGCTTGGGTGCAGGGGGGCAGCCCCAGCATTTT.

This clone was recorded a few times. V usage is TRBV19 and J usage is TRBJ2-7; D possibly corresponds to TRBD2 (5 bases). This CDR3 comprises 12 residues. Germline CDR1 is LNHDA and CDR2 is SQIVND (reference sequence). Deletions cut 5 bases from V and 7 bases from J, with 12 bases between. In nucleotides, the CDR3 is TGTGCCAGTAGTCCGGGAAACCGGGAGCAGTACTTC. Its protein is CASSPGNREQYF.

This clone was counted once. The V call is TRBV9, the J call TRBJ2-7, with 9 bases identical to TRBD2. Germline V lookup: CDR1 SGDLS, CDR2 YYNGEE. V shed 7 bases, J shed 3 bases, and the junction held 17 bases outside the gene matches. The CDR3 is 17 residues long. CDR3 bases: TGTGCCAGCGATGGTAGCGGGAGTCCGGAGAGGGACTACGAGCAGTACTTC. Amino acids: CASDGSGSPERDYEQYF.

CDR3 amino acids: CASSLGQLETQYF. The CDR3 DNA sequence: TGTGCCAGCAGCTTAGGCCAGTTGGAGACCCAGTACTTC. The gene calls are TRBV11-3 and TRBJ2-5; D gene ambiguous. The CDR3 length is 13 residues. V gave up 1 base and J gave up 5 bases, with 8 bases separating them. Per germline, CDR1 SGHNT and CDR2 YENEEA.

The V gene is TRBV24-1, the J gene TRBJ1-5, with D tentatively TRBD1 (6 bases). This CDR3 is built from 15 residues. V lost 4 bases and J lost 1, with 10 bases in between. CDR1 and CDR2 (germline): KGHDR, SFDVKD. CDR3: CATSENRVSNQPQHF. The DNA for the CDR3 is TGTGCCACCAGTGAAAACAGGGTGAGCAATCAGCCCCAGCATTTT.

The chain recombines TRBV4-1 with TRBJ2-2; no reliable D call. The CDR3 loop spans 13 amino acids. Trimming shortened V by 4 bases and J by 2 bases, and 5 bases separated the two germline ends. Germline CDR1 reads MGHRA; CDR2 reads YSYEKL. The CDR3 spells CASSPTNTGELFF. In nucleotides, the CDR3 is TGCGCCAGCAGCCCTACTAACACCGGGGAGCTGTTTTTT.

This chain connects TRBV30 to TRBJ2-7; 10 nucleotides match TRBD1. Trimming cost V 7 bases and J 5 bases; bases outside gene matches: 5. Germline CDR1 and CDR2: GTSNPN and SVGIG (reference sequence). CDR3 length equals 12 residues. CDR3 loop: CAFDRGPDEQYF. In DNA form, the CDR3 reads TGTGCCTTTGACAGGGGGCCTGACGAGCAGTACTTC.

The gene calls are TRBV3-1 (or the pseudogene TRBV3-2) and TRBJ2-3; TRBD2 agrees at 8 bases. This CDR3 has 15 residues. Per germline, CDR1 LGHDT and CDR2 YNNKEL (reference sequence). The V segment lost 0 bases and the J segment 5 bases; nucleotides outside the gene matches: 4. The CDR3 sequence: CASSQDRGGRDTQYF. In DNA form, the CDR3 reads TGTGCCAGCAGCCAAGATCGGGGGGGTCGAGATACGCAGTATTTT.

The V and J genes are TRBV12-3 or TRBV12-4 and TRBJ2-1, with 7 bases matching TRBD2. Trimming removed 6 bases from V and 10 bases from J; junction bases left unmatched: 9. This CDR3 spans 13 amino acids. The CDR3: CASSLIAGGEQFF. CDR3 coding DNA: TGTGCCAGCAGCCTGATAGCGGGCGGAGAGCAGTTCTTC.

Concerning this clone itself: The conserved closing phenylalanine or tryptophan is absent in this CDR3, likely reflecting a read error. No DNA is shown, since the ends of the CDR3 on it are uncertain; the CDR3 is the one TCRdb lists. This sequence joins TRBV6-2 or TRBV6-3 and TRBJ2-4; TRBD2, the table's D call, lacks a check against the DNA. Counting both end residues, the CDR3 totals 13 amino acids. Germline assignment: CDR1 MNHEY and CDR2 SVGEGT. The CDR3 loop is CASSTSLAGGLSY.

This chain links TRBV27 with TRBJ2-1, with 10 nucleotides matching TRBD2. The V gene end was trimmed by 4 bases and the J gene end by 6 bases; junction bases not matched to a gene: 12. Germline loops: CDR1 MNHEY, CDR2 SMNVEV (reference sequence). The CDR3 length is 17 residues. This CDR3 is CASSYPGTSDVPNEQFF. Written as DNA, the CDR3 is TGTGCCAGCAGTTACCCCGGGACTAGCGATGTTCCCAATGAGCAGTTCTTC.

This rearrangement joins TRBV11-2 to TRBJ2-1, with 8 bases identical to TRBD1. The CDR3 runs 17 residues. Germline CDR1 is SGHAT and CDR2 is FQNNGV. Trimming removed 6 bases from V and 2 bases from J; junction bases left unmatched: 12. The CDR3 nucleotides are TGTGCCAGCAGTGCAGGCAACAGGGGGGCGACCTACAATGAGCAGTTCTTC. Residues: CASSAGNRGATYNEQFF.

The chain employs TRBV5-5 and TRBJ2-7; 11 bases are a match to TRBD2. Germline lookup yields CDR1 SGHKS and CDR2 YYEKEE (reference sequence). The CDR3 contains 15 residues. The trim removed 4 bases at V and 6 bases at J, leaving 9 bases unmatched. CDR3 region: CASSLTSGIFSEQYF. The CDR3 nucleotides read TGTGCCAGCAGCCTGACTAGCGGGATTTTCTCCGAGCAGTACTTC.

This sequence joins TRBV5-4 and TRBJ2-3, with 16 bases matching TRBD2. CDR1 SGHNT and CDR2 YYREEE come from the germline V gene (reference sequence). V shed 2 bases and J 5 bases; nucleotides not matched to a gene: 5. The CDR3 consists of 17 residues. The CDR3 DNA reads TGTGCCAGCAGCTTTCCGGGACTAGCGGGAGGGGGAGATACGCAGTATTTT. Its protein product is CASSFPGLAGGGDTQYF.

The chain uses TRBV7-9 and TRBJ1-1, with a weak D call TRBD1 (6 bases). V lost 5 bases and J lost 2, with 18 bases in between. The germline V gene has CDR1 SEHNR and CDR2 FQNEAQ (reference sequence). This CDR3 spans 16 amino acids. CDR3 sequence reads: CASSPPGQRGNTEAFF. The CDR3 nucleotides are TGTGCCAGCAGCCCACCAGGACAGAGAGGTAACACTGAAGCTTTCTTT.

The DNA of the CDR3 is TGTGCCAGTAGCGAAAGCCGCGGGGTACAATATGGCTACACCTTC. Protein sequence: CASSESRGVQYGYTF. The rearrangement links TRBV19 to TRBJ1-2, with no clear D. Per the germline V gene, CDR1 is LNHDA and CDR2 is SQIVND (reference sequence). The V end was cut by 6 bases, the J end by 5 bases, with 19 bases between. This CDR3 is built from 15 residues.

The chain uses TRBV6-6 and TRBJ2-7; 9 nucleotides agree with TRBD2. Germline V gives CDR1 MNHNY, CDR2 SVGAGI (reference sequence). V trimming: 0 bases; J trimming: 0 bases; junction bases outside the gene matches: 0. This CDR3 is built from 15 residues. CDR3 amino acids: CASSYSSGSSYEQYF. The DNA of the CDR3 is TGTGCCAGCAGTTACTCTAGCGGGAGCTCCTACGAGCAGTACTTC.

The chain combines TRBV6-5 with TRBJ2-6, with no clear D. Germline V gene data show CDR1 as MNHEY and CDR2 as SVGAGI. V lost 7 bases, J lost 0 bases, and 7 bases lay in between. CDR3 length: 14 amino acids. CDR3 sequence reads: CASNSGSGANVLTF. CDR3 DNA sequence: TGTGCCAGCAATTCGGGCTCTGGGGCCAACGTCCTGACTTTC.

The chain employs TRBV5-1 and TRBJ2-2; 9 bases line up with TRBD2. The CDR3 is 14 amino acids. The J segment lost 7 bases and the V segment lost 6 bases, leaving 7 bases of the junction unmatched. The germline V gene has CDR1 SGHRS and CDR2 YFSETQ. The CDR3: CASTGREGFGELFF. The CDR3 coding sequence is TGCGCCAGCACCGGGCGGGAGGGCTTCGGGGAGCTGTTTTTT.

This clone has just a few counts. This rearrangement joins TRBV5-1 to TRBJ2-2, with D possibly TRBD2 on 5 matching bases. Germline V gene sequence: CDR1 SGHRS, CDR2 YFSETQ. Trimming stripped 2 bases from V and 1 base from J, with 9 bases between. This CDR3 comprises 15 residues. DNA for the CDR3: TGCGCCAGCAGCTTAGCGGACCGGAACACCGGGGAGCTGTTTTTT. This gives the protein CASSLADRNTGELFF.

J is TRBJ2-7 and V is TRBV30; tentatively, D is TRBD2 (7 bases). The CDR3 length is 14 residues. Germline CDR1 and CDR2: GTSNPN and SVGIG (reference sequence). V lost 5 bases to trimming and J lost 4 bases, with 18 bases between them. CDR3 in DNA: TGTGCCTGGGCCGGGGGCGGGAGTCGGTACGAGCAGTACTTC. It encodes CAWAGGGSRYEQYF.

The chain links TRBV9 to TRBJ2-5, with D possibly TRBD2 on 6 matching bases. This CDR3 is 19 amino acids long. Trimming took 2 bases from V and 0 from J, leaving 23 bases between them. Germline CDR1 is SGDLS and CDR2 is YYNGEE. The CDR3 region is CASSVGGIRVFEYQETQYF. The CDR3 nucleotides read TGTGCCAGCAGCGTTGGAGGGATAAGGGTTTTCGAGTACCAAGAGACCCAGTACTTC.